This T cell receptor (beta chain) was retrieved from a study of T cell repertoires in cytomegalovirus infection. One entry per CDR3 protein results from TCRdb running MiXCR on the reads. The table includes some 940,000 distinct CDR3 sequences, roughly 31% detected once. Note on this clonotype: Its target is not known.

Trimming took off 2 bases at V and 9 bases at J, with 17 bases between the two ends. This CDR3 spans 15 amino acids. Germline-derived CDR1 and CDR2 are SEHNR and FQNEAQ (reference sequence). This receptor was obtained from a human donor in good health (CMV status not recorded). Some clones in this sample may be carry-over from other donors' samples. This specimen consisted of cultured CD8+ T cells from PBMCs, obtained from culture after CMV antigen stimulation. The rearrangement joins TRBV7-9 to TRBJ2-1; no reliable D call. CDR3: CASSLRYVVGTEQFF. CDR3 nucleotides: TGTGCCAGCAGCTTACGCTACGTAGTCGGAACTGAGCAGTTCTTC.